These T cell receptor beta chains were read from a single sample in a study of control samples from healthy donors and cancer patients. The method was immunoSEQ multiplex PCR; TCRdb's version includes in-frame clones alone and lacks a portion of them. Of 150,000 to 180,000 clones listed, more than 85% are singletons. The sample consisted of blood. The receptors stem from a man aged 45-65 years in good health. CDR3s include the opening cysteine and the closing phenylalanine or tryptophan. Each record gives: V gene, clone size, J gene, D gene, CDR3 protein, CDR3 DNA. The D gene is left open where the match is weak. Clone size is not always given. Where it is, it says once, few, many or a class for expanded clones.

TRBV30	NA	TRBJ1-1	NA	CAWSGQGASTEAFF	TGTGCCTGGAGTGGTCAGGGTGCCAGCACTGAAGCTTTCTTT
TRBV18	NA	TRBJ2-7	TRBD1	CASSQGQVNYEQYF	TGTGCCAGCTCTCAAGGACAGGTCAACTACGAGCAGTACTTC
TRBV2	NA	TRBJ1-5	TRBD1	CASTPGQVLYQPQHF	TGTGCCAGCACTCCGGGACAGGTTCTTTATCAGCCCCAGCATTTT
TRBV6-5	NA	TRBJ2-7	TRBD2	CASRKREWYEQYF	TGTGCCAGCCGAAAGCGGGAGTGGTACGAGCAGTACTTC
TRBV5-6	NA	TRBJ2-1	TRBD2	CASSPLTSGSTGYNEQFF	TGTGCCAGCAGCCCGCTGACTAGCGGGAGCACTGGGTACAATGAGCAGTTCTTC
TRBV2	NA	TRBJ1-4	TRBD1	CASSALGTEREKLFF	TGTGCCAGCAGTGCCTTGGGGACAGAGCGGGAAAAACTGTTTTTT
TRBV7-3	NA	TRBJ1-1	NA	CASSPRPGTFSNTEAFF	TGTGCCAGCAGCCCGCGTCCCGGGACATTTTCAAACACTGAAGCTTTCTTT
TRBV5-1	NA	TRBJ1-1	NA	CASSLGQVNTEAFF	TGCGCCAGCAGCTTGGGACAGGTGAACACTGAAGCTTTCTTT
TRBV7-2	NA	TRBJ2-3	NA	CASSLSVGAPTDTQYF	TGTGCCAGCAGCTTATCAGTAGGGGCCCCCACAGATACGCAGTATTTT
TRBV24-1	NA	TRBJ2-1	NA	CATIGGSSYNEQFF	TGTGCCACCATAGGCGGCTCCTCCTACAATGAGCAGTTCTTC
TRBV11-2	once	TRBJ2-1	TRBD2	CASSSLGLAGGSSYNEQFF	TGTGCCAGCAGCTCACTGGGACTAGCGGGAGGGAGCTCCTACAATGAGCAGTTCTTC
TRBV7-9	NA	TRBJ2-2	TRBD2	CASDTKRGYTGELFF	TGTGCCAGCGACACCAAGCGGGGGTACACCGGGGAGCTGTTTTTT
TRBV7-2	NA	TRBJ2-7	NA	CASSRRDGGEQYF	TGTGCCAGCAGCCGCCGGGACGGCGGGGAGCAGTACTTC
TRBV7-8	NA	TRBJ2-1	NA	CASSPYESSYNEQFF	TGTGCCAGCAGCCCGTATGAGAGCTCCTACAATGAGCAGTTCTTC
TRBV6-6	NA	TRBJ1-1	NA	CASSGVMNTEAFF	TGTGCCAGCTCGGGAGTCATGAACACTGAAGCTTTCTTT
TRBV6-5	once	TRBJ2-5	NA	CASLEQGQETQYF	TGTGCCAGCCTCGAACAGGGACAAGAGACCCAGTACTTC
TRBV4-1	NA	TRBJ2-3	TRBD1	CASSQVLTGADTQYF	TGCGCCAGCAGCCAAGTTTTGACAGGGGCAGATACGCAGTATTTT
TRBV11-2	NA	TRBJ2-7	NA	CASGVSAYEQYF	TGTGCCAGCGGGGTGAGCGCATACGAGCAGTACTTC
TRBV7-9	NA	TRBJ2-1	NA	CASSPLLDNEQFF	TGTGCCAGCAGCCCCCTCTTAGACAATGAGCAGTTCTTC
TRBV7-8	NA	TRBJ2-7	TRBD1	CASSWDSLYEQYF	TGTGCCAGCAGCTGGGACAGCCTCTACGAGCAGTACTTC
TRBV3-1/TRBV3-2	NA	TRBJ2-5	TRBD2	CASSPGLAVWTQYF	TGTGCCAGCTCACCGGGACTAGCGGTTTGGACCCAGTACTTC
TRBV28	NA	TRBJ1-5	NA	CASSDTDYSNQPQHF	TGTGCCAGCAGTGACACAGACTATAGCAATCAGCCCCAGCATTTT
TRBV19	NA	TRBJ2-3	TRBD1	CASSIGVGKGQGTDTQYF	TGTGCCAGTAGTATCGGGGTTGGAAAAGGACAGGGGACAGATACGCAGTATTTT
TRBV5-6	NA	TRBJ1-5	NA	CASSLEGSTHQPQHF	TGTGCCAGCAGCTTGGAGGGGTCCACCCATCAGCCCCAGCATTTT
TRBV3-1/TRBV3-2	NA	TRBJ1-4	NA	CASSLGSANEKLFF	TGTGCCAGCAGCCTTGGTTCGGCTAATGAAAAACTGTTTTTT
TRBV23-1	NA	TRBJ2-1	NA	CASSQSTSFTSSKGSSYNEQFF	TGCGCCAGCAGTCAATCAACGTCATTTACTAGTTCAAAAGGGAGCTCCTACAATGAGCAGTTCTTC
TRBV16	NA	TRBJ1-5	NA	CASSQGRGPQPQHF	TGTGCCAGCAGCCAAGGGAGGGGCCCACAGCCCCAGCATTTT
TRBV6-2/TRBV6-3	NA	TRBJ1-2	NA	CASSPSLYGYTF	TGTGCCAGCAGCCCTTCCCTCTATGGCTACACCTTC
TRBV18	NA	TRBJ2-3	NA	CASSPISARSTDTQYF	TGTGCCAGCTCACCTATAAGTGCAAGGAGCACAGATACGCAGTATTTT
TRBV9	NA	TRBJ1-4	NA	CASSVARSQGGEKLFF	TGTGCCAGCAGCGTAGCCCGTTCCCAGGGAGGTGAAAAACTGTTTTTT
TRBV6-5	NA	TRBJ2-1	NA	CASSYSLGTSTFF	TGTGCCAGCAGTTACTCGCTCGGGACCAGCACGTTCTTC
TRBV14	NA	TRBJ2-1	NA	CASSQVGGISVNEQFF	TGTGCCAGCAGCCAAGTAGGCGGGATAAGTGTCAATGAGCAGTTCTTC
TRBV28	NA	TRBJ1-1	TRBD1	CASTPTGLPEAFF	TGTGCCAGCACTCCGACAGGGCTCCCTGAAGCTTTCTTT
TRBV24-1	NA	TRBJ2-1	NA	CATRDIYNEQFF	TGTGCCACCCGGGACATCTACAATGAGCAGTTCTTC
TRBV15	NA	TRBJ2-5	NA	CATSRGMAQETQYF	TGTGCCACCAGCAGGGGAATGGCCCAAGAGACCCAGTACTTC
TRBV10-3	once	TRBJ2-2	TRBD2	CATQAGADTGELFF	TGTGCCACCCAAGCGGGAGCGGACACCGGGGAGCTGTTTTTT
TRBV11-2	NA	TRBJ2-1	NA	CASSKGQVLYNEQFF	TGTGCCAGCAGCAAGGGGCAGGTTCTCTACAATGAGCAGTTCTTC
TRBV18	NA	TRBJ2-7	NA	CASSLSDTREQYF	TGTGCCAGCTCCCTCTCAGACACCCGCGAGCAGTACTTC
TRBV2	NA	TRBJ2-3	NA	CASAGSTDTQYF	TGTGCCAGCGCAGGCAGCACAGATACGCAGTATTTT
TRBV4-2	once	TRBJ1-6	NA	CASSQGGEERSPLHF	TGTGCCAGCAGCCAAGGCGGGGAAGAGAGGTCACCCCTCCACTTT
TRBV4-2	NA	TRBJ2-1	NA	CASSLDSNSYNEQFF	TGTGCCAGCAGCCTGGACTCGAACTCCTACAATGAGCAGTTCTTC
TRBV3-1/TRBV3-2	NA	TRBJ1-5	NA	CASSQDRQGYQPQHF	TGTGCCAGCAGCCAAGATAGGCAGGGCTATCAGCCCCAGCATTTT
TRBV11-3	once	TRBJ2-1	TRBD2	CASSLGGSSYNEQFF	TGTGCCAGCAGCTTAGGCGGGAGCTCCTACAATGAGCAGTTCTTC
TRBV2	once	TRBJ1-2	NA	CASSEQGRGNYGYTF	TGTGCCAGCAGTGAACAGGGAAGGGGGAACTATGGCTACACCTTC
TRBV18	NA	TRBJ2-7	TRBD2	CASSQRGPYEQYF	TGTGCCAGCTCACAGCGGGGGCCCTACGAGCAGTACTTC
TRBV6-5	NA	TRBJ2-7	TRBD1	CASSYLRTGILEQYF	TGTGCCAGCAGTTACCTAAGGACAGGGATCCTCGAGCAGTACTTC
TRBV11-2	NA	TRBJ1-5	NA	CASSLGAGLSQPQHF	TGTGCCAGCAGCTTAGGGGCAGGCCTCAGTCAGCCCCAGCATTTT
TRBV19	NA	TRBJ2-7	TRBD2	CASMTSAGGSYEQYF	TGTGCCAGTATGACCTCAGCGGGAGGTTCCTACGAGCAGTACTTC
TRBV27	NA	TRBJ1-3	TRBD1	CASSFDRGSGNTIYF	TGTGCCAGCAGTTTCGACAGGGGCTCTGGAAACACCATATATTTT
TRBV27	NA	TRBJ1-4	NA	CASGADFNEKLFF	TGTGCCAGCGGGGCAGACTTTAATGAAAAACTGTTTTTT
TRBV5-6	NA	TRBJ1-6	NA	CASSLDGTYNSPLHF	TGTGCCAGCAGCTTGGACGGCACCTATAATTCACCCCTCCACTTT
TRBV18	NA	TRBJ1-3	TRBD1	CASSPTGQGGNTIYF	TGTGCCAGCTCACCTACGGGACAGGGAGGAAACACCATATATTTT
TRBV5-1	NA	TRBJ1-2	TRBD1	CASSLGQGNYGYTF	TGCGCCAGCAGCTTGGGACAGGGAAACTATGGCTACACCTTC
TRBV6-1	NA	TRBJ2-7	TRBD1	CASSEAWGQILDEQYF	TGTGCCAGCAGTGAAGCCTGGGGACAGATCCTCGACGAGCAGTACTTC
TRBV5-1	NA	TRBJ2-3	NA	CASSLSGTDTQYF	TGCGCCAGCAGCTTGTCGGGGACAGATACGCAGTATTTT
TRBV19	NA	TRBJ2-2	NA	CASSIGSGTNTGELFF	TGTGCCAGTAGTATCGGTAGTGGCACCAACACCGGGGAGCTGTTTTTT
TRBV18	NA	TRBJ2-1	TRBD2	CASSVPSGSHNEQFF	TGTGCCAGCTCGGTCCCTAGCGGGAGTCACAATGAGCAGTTCTTC
TRBV9	NA	TRBJ2-2	NA	CASSVAGETGELFF	TGTGCCAGCAGCGTAGCCGGGGAAACCGGGGAGCTGTTTTTT